The TCR beta chain described here comes from a study of T cell responses to AZD1222 COVID-19 vaccine. Background on the study: Both about-4-week and about-12-week second-dose recipients were combined.

Trimming cost V 8 bases and J 2 bases; bases outside gene matches: 5. Germline CDR1 reads SNHLY; CDR2 reads FYNNEI. This CDR3 contains 14 residues. TCRdb keeps only in-frame clones here, not all; method: immunoSEQ multiplex PCR. The sample has about 99,000 clones; 87% are singletons. Study conclusions and caveats: Every sample of the repertoires postdated the peak T cell response. Donor demographics were predominantly white British with a female majority; clonal diversity may be underestimated. Only six people who got AZD1222 tested seropositive at baseline.

As to this clone: Its antigen is not known.

The chain has TRBV2 and TRBJ1-5; 8 bases line up with TRBD1. The sequence derives from an adult in good health. Here the sequenced sample was peripheral blood, taken on day 0 of AZD1222 vaccination. CDR3 loop: CASGLTGGNQPQHF. The CDR3 DNA follows: TGTGCCAGCGGGTTGACAGGGGGCAATCAGCCCCAGCATTTT.